The 5 T cell receptor beta chains reported below all come from one sample, sequenced in a study of cytomegalovirus exposure and HLA in healthy donors. 13 Jbeta primers and 60 Vbeta primers were used for the PCR. Data came from immunoSEQ multiplex PCR; TCRdb stores just in-frame clones and leaves some out. The table has fewer than 90,000 clones, 65% to 80% seen once; the top ten hold roughly a tenth. The sequenced sample was PBMCs. The receptors were gathered from a man aged 25-45 years in good health and CMV-seropositive.

This chain uses TRBV6-6 with TRBJ1-1; 7 nucleotides match TRBD1. Trimming removed 4 bases from V and 0 bases from J; junction bases left unmatched: 5. CDR3 length: 15 residues. CDR1 MNHNY and CDR2 SVGAGI come from the germline V gene (reference sequence). Written as DNA, the CDR3 is TGTGCCAGCAGTTTGGGGACAGTCATGAACACTGAAGCTTTCTTT. Amino acids: CASSLGTVMNTEAFF.

This clone came up once. The chain combines TRBV18 with TRBJ1-2; 9 nucleotides agree with TRBD1. This CDR3 has 14 residues. Germline assignment: CDR1 KGHSH and CDR2 LQKENI. Trimming took 4 bases from V and 5 from J; bases not matched to a gene: 5. CDR3 nucleotides: TGTGCCAGCTCACGGACAGGGGAGCGGTATGGCTACACCTTC. Translated, it gives CASSRTGERYGYTF.

This clone appeared once. This chain uses TRBV13 with TRBJ1-1; D not resolved. From germline, CDR1 is PRHDT and CDR2 FYEKMQ (reference sequence). The V end was cut by 5 bases, the J end by 1 base, with 17 bases between. CDR3 length: 16 residues. For the CDR3, the DNA is TGTGCCAGCAGCCCTCAATCGCGGGTTAAGAACACTGAAGCTTTCTTT. Translating it yields CASSPQSRVKNTEAFF.

V and J are TRBV25-1 and TRBJ2-5; 9 bases align to TRBD2. This CDR3 has 16 residues. Germline CDR1 and CDR2: MGHDK and SYGVNS. J was trimmed by 4 bases and V by 4 bases; bases with no gene match: 10. DNA for the CDR3: TGTGCCAGCAGTGCCGCCGGGACTAGCCCACGAGAGACCCAGTACTTC. Its protein is CASSAAGTSPRETQYF.

The rearrangement links TRBV6-5 to TRBJ2-4, with 9 positions matching TRBD2. The ends lost 2 bases at V and 9 bases at J; junction bases unmatched: 11. Per germline, CDR1 MNHEY and CDR2 SVGAGI. The CDR3 has 16 residues. The CDR3 sequence is CASSYSASGALAIQYF. CDR3 DNA sequence: TGTGCCAGCAGTTACAGCGCTAGCGGGGCCCTGGCCATTCAGTACTTC.